The 7 T cell receptor beta chains reported below all come from one sample, sequenced in a study of T-cell memory formation after mild COVID-19. MiXCR, applied by TCRdb to the 5' RACE reads, yields one record per CDR3 protein. The sample lists some 300,000 distinct CDR3 sequences, 20% to 25% occurring once. The specimen sequenced was PBMCs or a T cell subset sorted from them (not recorded which). The receptors shown here come from a man younger than 30 who had mild COVID-19 (a few samples of this study predate the infection). Cell type and time point are not known.

Ten or more counts support this clonotype. The gene calls are TRBV5-6 and TRBJ1-5; D ambiguous. Germline V gene lookup returns CDR1 SGHDT and CDR2 YYEEEE. The CDR3 length is 13 residues. V lost 1 base and J lost 4, with 6 bases in between. The CDR3 protein is CASSLFGNQPQHF. CDR3 coding DNA: TGTGCCAGCAGCTTGTTCGGGAATCAGCCCCAGCATTTT. Full variable domain (missing parts from reference TRBV5-6 and TRBJ1-5): DAGVTQSPTHLIKTRGQQVTLRCSPKSGHDTVSWYQQALGQGPQFIFQYYEEEERQRGNFPDRFSGHQFPNYSSELNVNALLLGDSALYLCASSLFGNQPQHFGDGTRLSIL.

The V gene is TRBV2, the J gene TRBJ2-3; D gene unclear. Germline CDR1 reads SNHLY; CDR2 reads FYNNEI. V lost 4 bases and J lost 4, with 9 bases in between. The CDR3 contains 13 residues. Here the CDR3 reads CASSGPHADTQYF. The CDR3 DNA sequence: TGTGCCAGCAGTGGGCCTCACGCAGATACGCAGTATTTT.

There are a few counts of this clonotype. The chain recombines TRBV6-6 with TRBJ2-3, with D tentatively TRBD2 (6 bases). V was clipped by 9 bases and J by 1 base, with 17 bases between them. The CDR3 length is 15 residues. Per germline, CDR1 MNHNY and CDR2 SVGAGI (reference sequence). CDR3: CASRFASGGTDTQYF. The CDR3 nucleotides read TGTGCCAGTCGATTTGCCTCGGGGGGCACAGATACGCAGTATTTT.

The chain has TRBV4-3 and TRBJ2-2, with TRBD1 identical over 7 bases. In germline, CDR1 is LGHNA, CDR2 YSLEER. This CDR3 has 17 residues. Unmatched junction bases numbered 16, after V lost 4 bases and J lost 8 bases. The CDR3, as DNA: TGCGCCAGCAGCCGAAAGGCCACGGCAGGGGGAGCGGGGGAGCTGTTTTTT. This sequence encodes CASSRKATAGGAGELFF.

This clonotype was observed a few times. This chain joins TRBV5-1 and TRBJ2-2; D call uncertain. Germline V lookup: CDR1 SGHRS, CDR2 YFSETQ. CDR3 length: 14 residues. Trimming removed 5 bases at V and 5 bases at J, with 13 bases between. The CDR3 DNA reads as TGCGCCAGCAGTGGTAGCCCAGTTACCGGGGAGCTGTTTTTT. It yields the protein CASSGSPVTGELFF.

The table lists this clonotype with a few counts. This chain connects TRBV4-2 to TRBJ1-2; weak D call: TRBD1 (5 bases). This CDR3 has 14 amino acids. Germline V gene lookup returns CDR1 LGHNA and CDR2 YNFKEQ. The germline V and J ends were trimmed by 0 bases and 13 bases, with 18 bases remaining between them. The DNA of the CDR3 is TGTGCCAGCAGCCAAGATAGGCAGGGCCCCGGATCCACCTTC. Amino acids: CASSQDRQGPGSTF.

The chain employs TRBV6-6 and TRBJ2-3; 12 bases fit TRBD1. Looked up from germline, CDR1 is MNHNY and CDR2 is SVGAGI (reference sequence). The CDR3 runs to 16 residues. Germline trimming cut 2 bases from V and 8 bases from J; bases unmatched to any gene: 8. CDR3 amino acids: CASSYPRDRGRLTQYF. DNA of the CDR3: TGTGCCAGCAGTTACCCCCGGGACAGGGGGCGTCTTACGCAGTATTTT.